This T cell receptor (beta chain) was found in a study of blood T cell repertoires in COVID-19. About the research overall: COVID-19 samples from acute and convalescent phases originated in the United States, Italy and Spain. T cells, B-cell-depleted T cells, or PBMCs provided the cDNA or gDNA that served as material.

The CDR3 is 16 amino acids. Germline values: CDR1 LNHNV, CDR2 YYDKDF (reference sequence). V trimming: 0 bases; J trimming: 6 bases; junction bases outside the gene matches: 4. Per the original data handling: Reference gene primer amplification gave nucleated cell count estimates. Data came from immunoSEQ multiplex PCR; TCRdb stores just in-frame clones and leaves some out. Clone size and V and J calls were adopted from that table, with D and trimming inferred from the DNA. The sample holds some 97,000 clones, 88% seen once. This TCR was recovered from a human donor in a cohort sampled during active COVID-19. What was sequenced was peripheral blood. The gene calls are TRBV15 and TRBJ2-2; TRBD2 matches 10 bases. CDR3: CATSRDSGRFAGELFF. In DNA form, the CDR3 reads TGTGCCACCAGCAGAGATAGCGGGAGGTTTGCCGGGGAGCTGTTTTTT.